What follows describes a single T cell receptor (beta chain). Its matching antigen is unknown. These data come from a study of T cell responses to AZD1222 COVID-19 vaccine. Whole-study results and caveats: Just a handful of AZD1222 recipients were seropositive at baseline. White British ancestry dominated among donors, who included more females, and clonal diversity was possibly underestimated. Vaccination with two AZD1222 doses was followed by a rise in Spike-specific TCR breadth and depth.

Assay: immunoSEQ multiplex PCR; the TCRdb copy retains only in-frame clones and omits some. The data contain around 160,000 clones, 82% of them singletons. Germline V gene data show CDR1 as MNHEY and CDR2 as SMNVEV (reference sequence). With 2 bases removed from V and 5 bases from J, the gap between germline ends came to 9 bases. This CDR3 has 13 residues. The source is an adult in good health. V is TRBV27 and J is TRBJ1-2, with D tentatively TRBD1 (6 bases). The sequences come from peripheral blood, collected on day 0 of MenACWY control vaccination. The CDR3 region is CASSLSQGYGYTF. The CDR3 DNA reads as TGTGCCAGCAGTTTAAGTCAGGGGTATGGCTACACCTTC.